The present T cell receptor beta chain was sequenced within a study of cytomegalovirus exposure and HLA in healthy donors (dated by TCRdb to 2016 to 2017). Turning to the overall study: According to a later analysis, the approximately 130 validation repertoires were produced on the same platform as the roughly 600 repertoires of the first cohort. The study combined high-throughput TCR immunosequencing, statistical association of individual TCRs with disease status, and machine learning to predict cytomegalovirus infection status. The study aimed to test whether signatures of past pathogen exposure could be identified by cataloging public T cell receptors. Along with the roughly 700-subject first cohort, a separate validation cohort of around 110 different subjects was used.

Remarks on this clone: Its specific antigen is unknown. No base qualities exist here, and no much larger clone lies one base off it.

What the work shows at the level of the full study, not this receptor alone: The authors suggested that the approach could potentially be extended to other disease states and immunological phenotypes. A few of the identified cytomegalovirus-associated TCR beta chains were confirmed in vitro to be specific for cytomegalovirus antigens. A later analysis found that TCRs clustered in the first cohort also tended to co-occur in the roughly 110 validation repertoires, with just under 95% of cluster scores above 0. The study gave a list of about 150 TCR beta chains associated with cytomegalovirus. Most TCR sequences were seen in very few donors, while some public TCRs were found in many individuals. In both the original and validation cohorts, the classifier was reported to diagnose cytomegalovirus status with high specificity and sensitivity. All 120 or so repertoires were used to score co-occurrence in the validation cohort in a later analysis, because that analysis had no HLA typing for the cohort.

Trimmed from V: 0 bases; trimmed from J: 13 bases; junction bases lacking a gene match: 3. From the germline V gene (reference sequence), CDR1 is DFQATT and CDR2 is SNEGSKA. The CDR3 numbers 11 residues from cysteine through phenylalanine. Solely the CDR3 DNA is kept, with 33 bases framed from the first base. Separate from the approximately 670-subject first cohort, the validation cohort of about 120 subjects was the group to which the donors belonged. Library preparation used the immunoSEQ multiplex PCR assay. Per the original workflow: A statistical classification framework was built for diagnosing cytomegalovirus status from the catalog of TCR beta chain sequences. TCRdb took this table from immuneACCESS and kept in-frame rearrangements with V and J called. Such tables lack part of the clones; where checked against another copy, unresolved V genes explain under half of the gap, and the rest is unexplained. V, J and clone size are those of that table, while D and trimming were read from the DNA. A total of 250,000 to 300,000 clones appear in this sample, approximately 83% of them only once. The biggest ten clones account for around 1% of the sample.

The sequence derives from a young woman in good health and CMV-seronegative. The rearranged chain carries TRBV20-1 and TRBJ2-1, and TRBD2 aligns with 7 junction nucleotides. Sequenced sample: PBMCs. The CDR3 amino acid sequence is: CSARDGRVQFF. The nucleotide sequence is TGCAGTGCTAGAGATGGGAGGGTTCAGTTCTTC.